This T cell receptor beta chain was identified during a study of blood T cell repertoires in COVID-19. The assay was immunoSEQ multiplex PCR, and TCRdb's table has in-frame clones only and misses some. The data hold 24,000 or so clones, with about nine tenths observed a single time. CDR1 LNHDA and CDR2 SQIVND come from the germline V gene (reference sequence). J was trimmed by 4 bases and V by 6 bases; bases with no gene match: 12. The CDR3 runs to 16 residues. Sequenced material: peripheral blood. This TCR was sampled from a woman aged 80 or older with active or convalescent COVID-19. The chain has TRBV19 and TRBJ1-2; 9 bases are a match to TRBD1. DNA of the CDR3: TGTGCCAGTAGCCCTTCGGTGGGACAGGGCGGCTATGGCTACACCTTC. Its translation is CASSPSVGQGGYGYTF.